This T cell receptor beta chain was recovered during a study of blood T cell repertoires in COVID-19 (dated by TCRdb to 2020 to 2021). Study-level background: Samples covering the acute and convalescent phases of COVID-19 were provided by collaborators in the United States, Italy and Spain. The material from the prospective study consisted of cDNA or gDNA derived from T cells, B-cell-depleted T cells, or PBMCs. Deeply sampled blood TCRbeta repertoires from subjects exposed to, actively infected with, or recovered from COVID-19 were included in the dataset. The repertoires were released in a freely available public database intended as a resource for research on the immune response to SARS-CoV-2. Samples were obtained from the ongoing ImmuneRACE study (first 160 participants) and from over 1,000 subjects provided by 6 global collaborators. A de-identified subject ID, COVID-19 status, age in years and sex were almost always included in the sample metadata. Where available, HLA class I and class II types were taken from metadata supplied by the sample provider and were not determined by assay-based typing.

The investigation overall reported the following: The quantity of clinical and demographic metadata differed by source and by participant and was supplied without curation.

A note on this clone: The target of this receptor is not known. No much larger clonotype is one base removed from it; base qualities were not supplied.

Each collaborating institution followed its own protocols to collect whole blood in K2EDTA tubes. For TCRbeta analysis, collaborator samples were shipped as frozen whole blood, as isolated PBMCs, or as DNA extracted from either sample type. TCRbeta CDR3 regions were amplified from genomic DNA by means of the immunoSEQ Assay, a bias-controlled multiplex PCR. As for the original processing: The number of nucleated cells in each sample was estimated from the amplification of reference gene primers within the assay. To quantify the absolute abundance of each unique TCRbeta CDR3 rearrangement, sequence reads were collapsed and filtered. For each sample, productive Simpson clonality was calculated by taking the square root of Simpson's diversity index across productive rearrangements. As stored in TCRdb, this immuneACCESS dataset retains in-frame rearrangements with V and J assigned. A fraction of the clones does not appear; measured against another copy, unresolved V genes explain less than half of the discrepancy, and the remainder lacks a known reason. For V, J and clone size, that table is used; D and trimming come from the DNA. Recorded for this sample are 150,000 or so clones; about 84% of them occurred a single time. Roughly 13% of the sample rests with the top ten.

Sequencing input: peripheral blood. This clonotype was obtained from a man between 60 and 75 years old with active or convalescent COVID-19.

The CDR3 protein sequence reads: CASSLGGGASGREQFF. The DNA reads as follows: TGTGCCAGCAGCTTAGGAGGGGGGGCTAGCGGCAGGGAGCAGTTCTTC. Rearrangement joined TRBV11-3 to TRBJ2-1, with TRBD2 as a weak D call on 7 bases. V loses 1 base, J loses 10 bases, and the germline ends lie 20 bases apart. Spanning cysteine to phenylalanine, the CDR3 consists of 16 amino acids. Only the CDR3 DNA is retained, 48 bases long and in frame from the first base. Via the germline V gene, CDR1 is SGHNT and CDR2 YENEEA.